This entry lists 31 T cell receptor beta chains sequenced from one sample in a study of T-cell memory formation after mild COVID-19. TCRdb re-called the 5' RACE reads through MiXCR, storing one row per CDR3 protein. This table has about 610,000 distinct CDR3 sequences, about 18% appearing once. The sequenced sample consisted of PBMCs or a T cell subset sorted from them (not recorded which). These receptors all come from an adult woman who had mild COVID-19 (a few samples of this study predate the infection). Cell type and time point are not known.

J is TRBJ2-1 and V is TRBV6-1; no clear D gene. This CDR3 contains 13 residues. The germline gives CDR1 MNHNS, CDR2 SASEGT. Trimming cost V 3 bases and J 9 bases, with 12 bases left between them. This CDR3 reads CASSDLPSVEQFF. The CDR3 nucleotides read TGTGCCAGCAGTGACCTCCCCTCCGTTGAGCAGTTCTTC.

This clonotype was seen more than once but under ten times. The V gene is TRBV5-1, the J gene TRBJ2-7, with TRBD1 matching over 7 bases. CDR1 and CDR2 (germline): SGHRS, YFSETQ. Trimming at V came to 4 bases and at J to 3 bases, leaving 16 bases not matched to a gene. The CDR3 spans 17 residues. The CDR3 is CASSRAQGSALSYEQYF. The CDR3 nucleotides are TGCGCCAGCAGCCGTGCACAGGGGTCAGCCTTAAGCTACGAGCAGTACTTC.

This clonotype was detected a few times. The chain combines TRBV6-5 with TRBJ2-2; D is undetermined. The germline V and J ends were trimmed by 5 bases and 3 bases, with 10 bases remaining between them. The CDR3 consists of 14 residues. Germline assignment: CDR1 MNHEY and CDR2 SVGAGI. The CDR3 nucleotides read TGTGCCAGCAGTACCGGACCGGACACCGGGGAGCTGTTTTTT. Translating it yields CASSTGPDTGELFF.

The V gene is TRBV10-3, the J gene TRBJ2-5, with 7 positions matching TRBD2. Trimming at V came to 8 bases and at J to 7 bases, leaving 4 bases not matched to a gene. The germline gives CDR1 ENHRY, CDR2 SYGVKD. This CDR3 contains 11 residues. The CDR3 nucleotides are TGTGCCATCGGGGGAGGGAGGACCCAGTACTTC. Translating gives CAIGGGRTQYF.

J is TRBJ1-2 and V is TRBV6-5; the D gene is possibly TRBD1 (5 bases). The ends were cut back, 0 bases at V and 4 bases at J, with 6 bases in the middle. The length of the CDR3 is 13 residues. Germline-derived CDR1 and CDR2 are MNHEY and SVGAGI. The CDR3 region has the DNA TGTGCCAGCAGTTACTCGCAGGGCTATGGCTACACCTTC. This gives the protein CASSYSQGYGYTF.

This clonotype was picked up many times. This chain joins TRBV28 and TRBJ2-4, with D possibly being TRBD1 or TRBD2 (5 bases each). Germline loops: CDR1 MDHEN, CDR2 SYDVKM. V dropped 6 bases and J dropped 0 bases, with 12 bases sitting between them. CDR3 length equals 15 residues. The CDR3 here is CASSPPGTAKNIQYF. The CDR3 DNA sequence: TGTGCCAGCAGCCCTCCCGGGACAGCCAAAAACATTCAGTACTTC.

V gene TRBV5-1 combines with J gene TRBJ1-3, with a weak D call TRBD1 (6 bases). Between the trimmed V and J ends, which lost 3 bases and 0 bases, there was a span of 7 bases. CDR1 and CDR2 (germline): SGHRS, YFSETQ. There are 14 residues in the CDR3. The CDR3 DNA sequence: TGCGCCAGCAGCTGGGACAACTCTGGAAACACCATATATTTT. The encoded protein is CASSWDNSGNTIYF.

This clonotype was counted a few times. The genes are TRBV3-1 and TRBJ2-1; 11 nucleotides line up with TRBD2. V was pared by 4 bases and J by 3 bases, with 8 bases of the junction left unmatched. CDR3 size: 17 residues. CDR1 and CDR2 from the germline V gene are LGHDT and YNNKEL (reference sequence). DNA of the CDR3: TGTGCCAGCAGCCCCACTCGACTAGCGGGGATCTACAATGAGCAGTTCTTC. Translation gives CASSPTRLAGIYNEQFF.

The chain carries TRBV29-1 and TRBJ2-5, with D possibly TRBD1 on 5 matching bases. Per the germline V gene, CDR1 is SQVTM and CDR2 is ANQGSEA. Trimming cost V 2 bases and J 5 bases, with 24 bases left between them. The length of the CDR3 is 17 residues. The CDR3 here is CSVEIVLRRWGMETQYF. The CDR3 bases are TGCAGCGTTGAAATTGTCTTGAGACGTTGGGGCATGGAGACCCAGTACTTC.

The V gene is TRBV24-1, the J gene TRBJ1-5, with 9 bases aligning to TRBD1. Trimming took 4 bases from V and 2 from J; bases not matched to a gene: 5. The length of the CDR3 is 16 residues. The germline V gene encodes CDR1 KGHDR and CDR2 SFDVKD. CDR3 nucleotides: TGTGCCACCAGTGACCGGACAGGGGCGGGCAATCAGCCCCAGCATTTT. Amino acids: CATSDRTGAGNQPQHF.

The J gene is TRBJ2-1, the V gene TRBV2, with TRBD2 as a possible D gene (6 bases). CDR1 SNHLY and CDR2 FYNNEI come from the germline V gene. V lost 10 bases to trimming and J lost 5 bases, with 15 bases between them. The length of the CDR3 is 13 residues. CDR3 protein: CATARLEDNEQFF. The CDR3 DNA is TGTGCCACCGCCCGACTAGAGGACAATGAGCAGTTCTTC.

This clonotype came up a few times. This sequence joins TRBV7-2 and TRBJ1-1; TRBD1 is a possible D gene (5 bases). Trimming cost V 5 bases and J 3 bases, with 10 bases left between them. CDR3 size: 13 residues. Looked up from germline, CDR1 is SGHTA and CDR2 is FQGNSA. CDR3 amino acids: CASSATGDTEAFF. Written as DNA, the CDR3 is TGTGCCAGCAGCGCCACAGGCGACACTGAAGCTTTCTTT.

This chain links TRBV6-1 with TRBJ1-4; tentative D call: TRBD1 (6 bases). Trimming cost V 3 bases and J 8 bases, with 13 bases left between them. This CDR3 is 14 amino acids long. Per the germline V gene, CDR1 is MNHNS and CDR2 is SASEGT. As DNA, the CDR3 is TGTGCCAGCAGTGACGGACAGACTGGCGAAAAACTGTTTTTT. This translates into CASSDGQTGEKLFF.

The chain uses TRBV6-1 and TRBJ2-3; TRBD2 aligns across 9 bases. V was pared by 4 bases and J by 1 base, with 3 bases of the junction left unmatched. Germline CDR1 and CDR2: MNHNS and SASEGT. This CDR3 is built from 15 residues. The CDR3 DNA reads as TGTGCCAGCAGTGGACAGCGGGGGGGCACAGATACGCAGTATTTT. Amino acid sequence: CASSGQRGGTDTQYF.

Many counts were recorded for this clonotype. The chain carries TRBV20-1 and TRBJ2-7; TRBD1 might be the D (6 bases). This CDR3 contains 14 residues. Germline CDR1 and CDR2: DFQATT and SNEGSKA (reference sequence). Trimming removed 5 bases from V and 7 bases from J, with 21 bases in between. The CDR3, as DNA: TGCAGTGCTGGACAGCCCCCACAGGGCCGGGAGCAGTACTTC. Its translation is CSAGQPPQGREQYF.

The chain recombines TRBV11-3 with TRBJ1-1; D uncertain. Germline assignment: CDR1 SGHNT and CDR2 YENEEA. Trimming took 5 bases from V and 1 from J, leaving 11 bases between them. The CDR3 length is 14 residues. This CDR3 reads CASSRSGKNTEAFF. The DNA of the CDR3 is TGTGCCAGCAGCCGTTCCGGGAAGAACACTGAAGCTTTCTTT.

There are many counts of this clonotype. The chain couples TRBV7-6 to TRBJ2-7; D remains unclear. CDR1 is SGHVS and CDR2 is FNYEAQ in the germline V gene. There are 11 residues in the CDR3. Trimming removed 4 bases from V and 7 bases from J, with 8 bases in between. The CDR3 region has the DNA TGTGCCAGCAGCTCTGGTAGGGAGCAGTACTTC. Its protein product is CASSSGREQYF. The full variable domain, with the rest looked up from reference TRBV7-6 and TRBJ2-7, is GAGVSQSPRYKVTKRGQDVALRCDPISGHVSLYWYRQALGQGPEFLTYFNYEAQQDKSGLPNDRFSAERPEGSISTLTIQRTEQRDSAMYRCASSSGREQYFGPGTRLTVT.

This chain joins TRBV20-1 and TRBJ2-2; 8 positions agree with TRBD2. V shed 3 bases, J shed 14 bases, and the junction held 5 bases outside the gene matches. The germline gives CDR1 DFQATT, CDR2 SNEGSKA (reference sequence). This CDR3 comprises 11 residues. CDR3 residues: CSARLAGSLFF. The DNA of the CDR3 is TGCAGTGCTAGGTTAGCGGGAAGTCTGTTTTTT.

This clonotype appeared many times. In nucleotides, the CDR3 is TGTGCCAGCAGCCCGAGTGGGGACAGAATTCGATCGGGCGAGCAGTACTTC. Protein: CASSPSGDRIRSGEQYF. The chain recombines TRBV12-3 or TRBV12-4 with TRBJ2-7; 7 nucleotides align to TRBD1. The CDR3 spans 17 residues. V was clipped by 6 bases and J by 6 bases; unmatched bases: 20.

The rearrangement joins TRBV12-3 or TRBV12-4 to TRBJ2-7, with TRBD2 matching 12 bases. The ends lost 6 bases at V and 5 bases at J; junction bases unmatched: 5. The CDR3 is 14 residues long. The chain's CDR3 is CASSPSGGAHEQYF. Written as DNA, the CDR3 is TGTGCCAGCAGCCCTAGCGGGGGGGCCCACGAGCAGTACTTC.

The chain joins TRBV20-1 to TRBJ2-7; 7 bases map to TRBD2. V shed 3 bases, J shed 0 bases, and the junction held 8 bases outside the gene matches. The germline CDR1 and CDR2 sequences are DFQATT and SNEGSKA (reference sequence). This CDR3 is built from 15 residues. The CDR3 sequence is CSARGGGPSSYEQYF. The CDR3 region has the DNA TGCAGTGCTAGGGGCGGGGGACCAAGCTCCTACGAGCAGTACTTC.

The CDR3 nucleotides are TGCGCCAGCAGCTTACAGAGGGGGGGCGGTGGTAATGAGCAGTTCTTC. It codes for CASSLQRGGGGNEQFF. The chain links TRBV5-1 to TRBJ2-1; D perhaps matches TRBD2 (7 bases). V dropped 2 bases and J dropped 7 bases, with 19 bases sitting between them. In germline, CDR1 is SGHRS, CDR2 YFSETQ. This CDR3 is built from 16 residues.

The rearrangement joins TRBV7-3 to TRBJ2-3; TRBD2 agrees at 10 bases. Germline V gene sequence: CDR1 SGHTA, CDR2 FQGTGA. Trimming at V came to 5 bases and at J to 3 bases, leaving 2 bases not matched to a gene. The CDR3 loop spans 14 amino acids. The CDR3 DNA sequence: TGTGCCAGCAGCATGACTAGCGGGACAGATACGCAGTATTTT. Protein product: CASSMTSGTDTQYF.

The chain is built from TRBV7-8 and TRBJ1-2; D call uncertain. V was clipped by 0 bases and J by 3 bases, with 8 bases between them. The CDR3 runs to 14 residues. The germline gives CDR1 SGHVS, CDR2 FQNEAQ. CDR3 sequence: CASSLALAYYGYTF. The CDR3 DNA reads as TGTGCCAGCAGCTTAGCGTTAGCCTACTATGGCTACACCTTC.

This clonotype was observed a handful of times. Mismatch with germline at one junction end may stem from a read error. V usage is TRBV4-3 and J usage is TRBJ2-1; 7 bases are shared with TRBD1. The CDR3 contains 14 residues. Germline loops: CDR1 LGHNA, CDR2 YSLEER. The CDR3, as DNA: TGCGCCAGCAGCCAAGAAGCACAGGGGCCCAACCGGGTCTTC. This gives the protein CASSQEAQGPNRVF.

This clonotype occurred many times. The V and J genes are TRBV7-9 and TRBJ2-7; D may be TRBD2 (6 bases). This CDR3 spans 14 amino acids. With 5 bases removed from V and 1 base from J, the gap between germline ends came to 12 bases. Germline V gene sequence: CDR1 SEHNR, CDR2 FQNEAQ (reference sequence). CDR3 sequence: CASSISGTSYEQYF. CDR3 nucleotide sequence: TGTGCCAGCAGCATTAGCGGTACTTCCTACGAGCAGTACTTC.

The chain couples TRBV25-1 to TRBJ1-1; 8 nucleotides line up with TRBD1. This CDR3 is built from 14 residues. The germline gives CDR1 MGHDK, CDR2 SYGVNS. The ends lost 4 bases at V and 4 bases at J; junction bases unmatched: 5. The CDR3 region is CASSATGVITEAFF. The DNA for the CDR3 is TGTGCCAGCAGTGCGACAGGGGTTATCACTGAAGCTTTCTTT.

V and J are TRBV7-9 and TRBJ2-2; D remains unclear. With 7 bases removed from V and 1 base from J, the gap between germline ends came to 13 bases. Germline V lookup: CDR1 SEHNR, CDR2 FQNEAQ (reference sequence). CDR3 length: 15 residues. The CDR3 here is CASTARRLNTGELFF. The CDR3 DNA reads TGTGCCAGCACCGCGAGGCGGCTGAACACCGGGGAGCTGTTTTTT. The full variable domain, completed using reference TRBV7-9 and TRBJ2-2, is DTGVSQNPRHKITKRGQNVTFRCDPISEHNRLYWYRQTLGQGPEFLTYFQNEAQLEKSRLLSDRFSAERPKGSFSTLEIQRTEQGDSAMYLCASTARRLNTGELFFGEGSRLTVL.

This clonotype was counted a few times. The V call is TRBV20-1, the J call TRBJ1-3; 9 bases align to TRBD1. V trimming: 0 bases; J trimming: 1 base; junction bases outside the gene matches: 7. Germline lookup yields CDR1 DFQATT and CDR2 SNEGSKA (reference sequence). This CDR3 has 17 amino acids. This chain's CDR3 is CSARDLTGGASGNTIYF. The CDR3 region has the DNA TGCAGTGCTAGAGATCTTACAGGGGGCGCATCTGGAAACACCATATATTTT.

The gene calls are TRBV7-9 and TRBJ2-7, with D possibly matching TRBD2 (5 bases). Trimming stripped 3 bases from V and 7 bases from J, with 16 bases between. CDR3 length equals 14 residues. The germline V gene has CDR1 SEHNR and CDR2 FQNEAQ (reference sequence). CDR3 DNA sequence: TGTGCCAGCAGCTTCGCCCCGGACTCGGGTGAGCAGTACTTC. Protein product: CASSFAPDSGEQYF.

The rearrangement uses TRBV29-1 and TRBJ2-1; 7 bases align to TRBD2. The CDR3 contains 17 residues. With 5 bases clipped from V and 0 bases from J, the junction kept 13 bases outside the gene matches. CDR1 SQVTM and CDR2 ANQGSEA come from the germline V gene. CDR3 residues: CSVSRLAVLSSYNEQFF. CDR3 in DNA: TGCAGCGTTAGTCGGCTAGCGGTGTTAAGCTCCTACAATGAGCAGTTCTTC.